Shown below are 30 T cell receptor beta chains from a single sample sequenced in a study of response to subunit inactivated influenza vaccine. A single record per CDR3 protein comes from TCRdb applying MiXCR to the RT-PCR reads. The repertoire holds roughly 700,000 distinct CDR3 sequences, with approximately 15% as singletons. The specimen comprised PBMCs from blood, sampled around two weeks before vaccination. Receptor source: a middle-aged man who received an inactivated influenza vaccine.

This chain links TRBV7-6 with TRBJ2-7, with D unresolved. Between the trimmed V and J ends, which lost 0 bases and 5 bases, there was a span of 11 bases. The CDR3 length is 14 residues. The germline V gene encodes CDR1 SGHVS and CDR2 FNYEAQ. CDR3 in amino acids: CASSLAVGTHEQYF. Here the CDR3 DNA reads TGTGCCAGCAGCTTAGCGGTGGGAACCCACGAGCAGTACTTC.

The chain joins TRBV28 to TRBJ1-2; D is unclear. Trimming removed 5 bases at V and 8 bases at J, with 12 bases between. The germline gives CDR1 MDHEN, CDR2 SYDVKM. This CDR3 contains 12 residues. The CDR3 bases are TGTGCCAGCAGTCCCCCCCTGGGCGGCTACACCTTC. Its protein product is CASSPPLGGYTF.

The table lists this clonotype with a few counts. V and J are TRBV30 and TRBJ1-2; D ambiguous. CDR1 is GTSNPN and CDR2 is SVGIG in the germline V gene (reference sequence). Trimming took 5 bases from V and 5 from J, leaving 9 bases between them. CDR3 size: 11 residues. The CDR3 region has the DNA TGTGCCTGGTCCCTGAGTTATGGCTACACCTTC. It is translated as CAWSLSYGYTF.

The gene calls are TRBV6-2 or TRBV6-3 and TRBJ2-1; D not certain. The V and J ends lost 9 bases and 8 bases respectively, with 17 bases between them. CDR1 is MNHEY and CDR2 is SVGEGT in the germline V gene. The CDR3 is 13 amino acids. The CDR3 nucleotides are TGTGCCAGTACGGACCGGGTCAAGGATGAGCAGTTCTTC. Translating it yields CASTDRVKDEQFF.

This clonotype was seen a few times. V usage is TRBV20-1 and J usage is TRBJ2-7; D may be TRBD1 (6 bases). V lost 3 bases to trimming and J lost 0 bases, with 12 bases between them. In germline, CDR1 is DFQATT, CDR2 SNEGSKA (reference sequence). The CDR3 loop spans 14 amino acids. In DNA form, the CDR3 reads TGCAGTGCTAGCCAGGGGACCAGCTCCTACGAGCAGTACTTC. Translating gives CSASQGTSSYEQYF.

This clonotype occurred many times. The chain employs TRBV21-1 and TRBJ1-2; the D segment call TRBD1 is taken from the table without a DNA check. TRBV21-1 is a pseudogene segment. CDR3 length: 16 amino acids. The CDR3 DNA is TGTGCCAGCAATTATCTCCTACGGGACAGGGGGCTGGGCTACACCTTC. Translated: CASNYLLRDRGLGYTF.

The chain recombines TRBV6-2 or TRBV6-3 with TRBJ2-1; 11 bases agree with TRBD2. Germline V CDR1 and CDR2: MNHEY, SVGEGT. J lost 4 bases, V lost 0 bases, and 8 bases had no gene match. This CDR3 is built from 18 residues. CDR3 residues: CASSYSKGASGRYNEQFF. CDR3 in DNA: TGTGCCAGCAGTTACTCGAAAGGAGCTAGCGGGAGGTACAATGAGCAGTTCTTC.

The chain recombines TRBV6-4 with TRBJ2-2; no clear D gene. Germline loops: CDR1 MRHNA, CDR2 SNTAGT. The V and J ends lost 4 bases and 7 bases respectively, with 16 bases between them. The CDR3 spans 15 residues. The CDR3 reads CASSAGTMRDGELFF. The CDR3 nucleotides are TGTGCCAGCAGTGCCGGCACCATGAGAGACGGGGAGCTGTTTTTT.

The rearrangement joins TRBV19 to TRBJ1-5, with D tentatively TRBD1 (6 bases). V was shortened by 9 bases and J by 7 bases, with 19 bases between the two germline ends. CDR1 and CDR2 (germline): LNHDA, SQIVND (reference sequence). There are 14 residues in the CDR3. CDR3 in amino acids: CASRGAALNQPQHF. The CDR3 region has the DNA TGTGCCAGCCGGGGGGCTGCCCTTAACCAGCCCCAGCATTTT.

This clonotype was found many times. The chain carries TRBV20-1 and TRBJ2-1; no definite D call. This CDR3 spans 12 amino acids. Germline V gene sequence: CDR1 DFQATT, CDR2 SNEGSKA (reference sequence). Between the trimmed V and J ends, which lost 1 base and 4 bases, there was a span of 5 bases. The CDR3 coding sequence is TGCAGTGCTAGAGCAAGTTACAATGAGCAGTTCTTC. It is translated as CSARASYNEQFF.

This clonotype was observed a few times. V and J are TRBV2 and TRBJ2-2; D uncertain. Germline loops: CDR1 SNHLY, CDR2 FYNNEI. Between the trimmed V and J ends, which lost 4 bases and 4 bases, there was a span of 13 bases. The CDR3 extends over 15 amino acids. The CDR3 bases are TGTGCCAGCAGTGTTACTCCCCACGCCACCGGGGAGCTGTTTTTT. It codes for CASSVTPHATGELFF.

The V gene is TRBV11-3, the J gene TRBJ2-1; D call uncertain. The CDR3 loop spans 14 amino acids. Germline V lookup: CDR1 SGHNT, CDR2 YENEEA. The germline V and J ends were trimmed by 5 bases and 3 bases, with 11 bases remaining between them. This CDR3 is CASSAAGIYNEQFF. In DNA form, the CDR3 reads TGTGCCAGCAGCGCAGCCGGAATCTACAATGAGCAGTTCTTC. Supplemented by reference TRBV11-3 and TRBJ2-1, the full variable domain reads EAGVVQSPRYKIIEKKQPVAFWCNPISGHNTLYWYLQNLGQGPELLIRYENEEAVDDSQLPKDRFSAERLKGVDSTLKIQPAELGDSAVYLCASSAAGIYNEQFFGPGTRLTVL.

This clonotype was seen repeatedly, ten times or more. The chain recombines TRBV4-3 with TRBJ1-6; 8 bases agree with TRBD1. This CDR3 is 16 amino acids long. With V trimmed by 0 bases and J by 11 bases, 9 bases remained unmatched. Germline CDR1 and CDR2: LGHNA and YSLEER. The CDR3 DNA follows: TGCGCCAGCAGCCAAGATTATGCAGGGGGCTTGACACCCCTCCACTTT. Translated, it gives CASSQDYAGGLTPLHF.

This clonotype occurred a few times. This chain connects TRBV2 to TRBJ1-2, with 7 bases identical to TRBD1. V lost 7 bases to trimming and J lost 7 bases; unmatched junction nucleotides: 12. The germline V gene encodes CDR1 SNHLY and CDR2 FYNNEI. The CDR3 runs to 14 residues. CDR3 DNA sequence: TGTGCCAGCACCCGGACAGGCGTCAGTGGTGGCTACACCTTC. Translation gives CASTRTGVSGGYTF.

This clonotype was counted at least ten times. The rearrangement joins TRBV12-3 or TRBV12-4 to TRBJ2-2; no definite D call. V gave up 2 bases and J gave up 1 base, with 8 bases separating them. The CDR3 covers 15 residues. Written as DNA, the CDR3 is TGTGCCAGCAGTTTACTGGGGTGGAACACCGGGGAGCTGTTTTTT. Protein product: CASSLLGWNTGELFF.

The rearrangement joins TRBV29-1 to TRBJ2-7; no definite D call. Germline CDR1 reads SQVTM; CDR2 reads ANQGSEA. The CDR3 consists of 12 residues. Trimming pared 4 bases from V and 4 bases from J, leaving 11 bases between. DNA of the CDR3: TGCAGCGTTGGAGTTGGTGCTTACGAGCAGTACTTC. Its protein product is CSVGVGAYEQYF.

The chain combines TRBV7-2 with TRBJ2-7, with 11 bases matching TRBD1. This CDR3 has 14 amino acids. V trimming: 6 bases; J trimming: 6 bases; junction bases outside the gene matches: 7. Germline V lookup: CDR1 SGHTA, CDR2 FQGNSA. The CDR3 nucleotides are TGTGCCAGCAGGGACGGGACAGGGGGAAGCGAGCAGTACTTC. It specifies CASRDGTGGSEQYF.

The J gene is TRBJ1-3, the V gene TRBV7-9; D remains unclear. The germline V gene has CDR1 SEHNR and CDR2 FQNEAQ (reference sequence). The CDR3 runs to 14 residues. V was pared by 1 base and J by 2 bases, with 6 bases between. CDR3 bases: TGTGCCAGCAGCTTAGGCTCGGCTGGAAACACCATATATTTT. Translated: CASSLGSAGNTIYF. Full variable domain (rest looked up from reference TRBV7-9 and TRBJ1-3): DTGVSQNPRHKITKRGQNVTFRCDPISEHNRLYWYRQTLGQGPEFLTYFQNEAQLEKSRLLSDRFSAERPKGSFSTLEIQRTEQGDSAMYLCASSLGSAGNTIYFGEGSWLTVV.

This clonotype has a handful of counts. This chain connects TRBV7-9 to TRBJ2-5, with D unresolved. Germline loops: CDR1 SEHNR, CDR2 FQNEAQ (reference sequence). The CDR3 contains 14 residues. V shed 5 bases and J shed 0 bases, with 10 bases lying between them. This chain's CDR3 is CASSHLGYQETQYF. As DNA, the CDR3 is TGTGCCAGCAGCCACCTTGGGTACCAAGAGACCCAGTACTTC.

This clonotype was recorded a few times. CDR3 sequence: CATSLKTNQPQHF. The CDR3 DNA is TGTGCCACCAGCCTAAAGACCAATCAGCCCCAGCATTTT. The chain has TRBV15 and TRBJ1-5, with unresolved D. Trimming took 5 bases from V and 3 from J, leaving 8 bases between them. Germline loops: CDR1 LNHNV, CDR2 YYDKDF (reference sequence). The CDR3 extends over 13 amino acids.

The chain links TRBV7-9 to TRBJ1-2; possible D gene TRBD1, 5 bases. CDR3 length: 12 residues. CDR1 SEHNR and CDR2 FQNEAQ come from the germline V gene (reference sequence). With 3 bases removed from V and 7 bases from J, the gap between germline ends came to 9 bases. The CDR3 spells CASSFQGGGYTF. CDR3 nucleotides: TGTGCCAGCAGCTTCCAGGGAGGTGGCTACACCTTC.

A few counts support this clonotype. V is TRBV4-2 and J is TRBJ2-7; D is unclear. V shed 0 bases and J shed 7 bases, with 16 bases lying between them. Germline CDR1 is LGHNA and CDR2 is YNFKEQ. This CDR3 comprises 15 residues. The CDR3 DNA is TGTGCCAGCAGCCAAGAGGCTGGGCAGAACCAGGAGCAGTACTTC. This encodes CASSQEAGQNQEQYF.

This clonotype showed up just a few times. This chain connects TRBV30 to TRBJ1-4; a possible D gene is TRBD1 (5 bases). Germline CDR1 reads GTSNPN; CDR2 reads SVGIG (reference sequence). V was cut by 3 bases and J by 7 bases, with 15 bases left in between. The CDR3 covers 14 residues. In DNA, the CDR3 is TGTGCCTGGAGGGGACCGGGGCCCGGTGAAAAACTGTTTTTT. It yields the protein CAWRGPGPGEKLFF. The whole variable domain, remainder taken from reference TRBV30 and TRBJ1-4, is SQTIHQWPATLVQPVGSPLSLECTVEGTSNPNLYWYRQAAGRGLQLLFYSVGIGQISSEVPQNLSASRPQDRQFILSSKKLLLSDSGFYLCAWRGPGPGEKLFFGSGTQLSVL.

Ten or more counts support this clonotype. The CDR3 sequence: CASSPQGASMNTEAFF. The CDR3 DNA follows: TGTGCCAGCAGTCCACAGGGGGCTTCCATGAACACTGAAGCTTTCTTT. This rearrangement joins TRBV6-2 or TRBV6-3 to TRBJ1-1; 9 nucleotides line up with TRBD1. V shed 5 bases and J 0 bases; nucleotides not matched to a gene: 7. The V gene's germline CDR1 is MNHEY and CDR2 SVGEGT. CDR3 length: 16 amino acids.

The chain is built from TRBV6-6 and TRBJ2-2; D is uncertain. The germline V and J ends were trimmed by 6 bases and 6 bases, with 8 bases remaining between them. The CDR3 has 12 residues. The germline CDR1 and CDR2 sequences are MNHNY and SVGAGI (reference sequence). Here the CDR3 DNA reads TGTGCCAGCAGCTACCACTCCGGGGAGCTGTTTTTT. Protein product: CASSYHSGELFF.

The chain has TRBV10-3 and TRBJ2-7; D ambiguous. Germline V gene data show CDR1 as ENHRY and CDR2 as SYGVKD. CDR3 length: 13 residues. The CDR3 spells CCCLVGSQYEQYF. CDR3 bases: TGTTGCTGCCTGGTCGGGTCGCAGTACGAGCAGTACTTC.

This chain uses TRBV6-2 or TRBV6-3 with TRBJ2-7, with 7 bases fitting TRBD2. V lost 2 bases and J lost 2; bases outside the gene matches: 9. Looked up from germline, CDR1 is MNHEY and CDR2 is SVGEGT. This CDR3 is built from 16 residues. DNA for the CDR3: TGTGCCAGCAGTTACCCGGGAGGACGCACTGCCTACGAGCAGTACTTC. Protein: CASSYPGGRTAYEQYF.

The V gene is TRBV15, the J gene TRBJ1-5; D might be TRBD1 (5 bases). This CDR3 region has 14 residues. Germline V gene sequence: CDR1 LNHNV, CDR2 YYDKDF (reference sequence). The V end was cut by 3 bases, the J end by 4 bases, with 10 bases between. The DNA for the CDR3 is TGTGCCACCAGCAGTAGGGGTGGGAATCAGCCCCAGCATTTT. Translated, it gives CATSSRGGNQPQHF.

This clonotype has only a few counts. This chain links TRBV15 with TRBJ2-6; D might be TRBD1 or TRBD2, each matching 5 bases. The germline V gene has CDR1 LNHNV and CDR2 YYDKDF (reference sequence). Trimming took 0 bases from V and 1 from J, leaving 13 bases between them. This CDR3 is built from 18 residues. In DNA form, the CDR3 reads TGTGCCACCAGCAGAGATGGGGGATTCCGATCTGGGGCCAACGTCCTGACTTTC. This codes for CATSRDGGFRSGANVLTF. The variable domain in full, with the rest retrieved from reference TRBV15 and TRBJ2-6, is DAMVIQNPRYQVTQFGKPVTLSCSQTLNHNVMYWYQQKSSQAPKLLFHYYDKDFNNEADTPDNFQSRRPNTSFCFLDIRSPGLGDTAMYLCATSRDGGFRSGANVLTFGAGSRLTVL.

This clonotype was seen many times. The V gene is TRBV3-1, the J gene TRBJ2-1, with D possibly TRBD1 on 6 matching bases. Germline V gene data show CDR1 as LGHDT and CDR2 as YNNKEL (reference sequence). The CDR3 spans 15 residues. V was cut by 2 bases and J by 0 bases, with 8 bases left in between. The CDR3 bases are TGTGCCAGCAGCCAAACAGGGAGCTCCTACAATGAGCAGTTCTTC. It encodes CASSQTGSSYNEQFF.